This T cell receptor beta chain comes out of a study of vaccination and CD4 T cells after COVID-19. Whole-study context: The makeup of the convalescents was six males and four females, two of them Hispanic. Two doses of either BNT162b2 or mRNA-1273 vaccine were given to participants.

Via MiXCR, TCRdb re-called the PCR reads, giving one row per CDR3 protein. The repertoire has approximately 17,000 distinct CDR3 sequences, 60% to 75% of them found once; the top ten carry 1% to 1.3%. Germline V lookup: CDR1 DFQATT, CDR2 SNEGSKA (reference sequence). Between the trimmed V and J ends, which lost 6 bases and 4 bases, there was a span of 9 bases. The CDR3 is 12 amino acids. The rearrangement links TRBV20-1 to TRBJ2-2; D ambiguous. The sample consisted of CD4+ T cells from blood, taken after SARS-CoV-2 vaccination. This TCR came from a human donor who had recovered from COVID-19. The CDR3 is CSASRRTGELFF. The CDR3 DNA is TGCAGTGCATCCAGGCGCACCGGGGAGCTGTTTTTT.